The clone carrying this T cell receptor beta chain was detected only a few times. Antigen: not known. V lost 0 bases, J lost 9 bases, and 16 bases lay in between. Germline loops: CDR1 SGHRS, CDR2 YFSETQ. This CDR3 has 15 residues. Genomic DNA from each subset was divided evenly over several immunoSEQ plates. Per the original methods: Sequence data from immunoSEQ were junction-only and lacked quality scores; consequently, filtering differed. Method: immunoSEQ multiplex PCR; TCRdb's copy keeps in-frame clones and lacks some. D and trimming come from the DNA, and the V and J calls and clone size come from that table. The table records 2 million to 3 million clones, around 90% of them present only once. The data originate from a study of shared clonotypes between healthy human individuals. Study outcomes and limitations: Rarefaction exposed incomplete sorted-subset sequencing despite large depth.

The rearrangement links TRBV5-1 to TRBJ1-5; D might be TRBD1 (6 bases). Sequencing input: naive CD4+ T cells sorted from blood. Subset denoted: CD45RA+ positively selected. The TCR was taken from a man aged 18 to 35 in good health. The CDR3 coding sequence is TGCGCCAGCAGCTTGGGTCCAGGGGTACCGGGGCCCCAGCATTTT. Translation: CASSLGPGVPGPQHF.